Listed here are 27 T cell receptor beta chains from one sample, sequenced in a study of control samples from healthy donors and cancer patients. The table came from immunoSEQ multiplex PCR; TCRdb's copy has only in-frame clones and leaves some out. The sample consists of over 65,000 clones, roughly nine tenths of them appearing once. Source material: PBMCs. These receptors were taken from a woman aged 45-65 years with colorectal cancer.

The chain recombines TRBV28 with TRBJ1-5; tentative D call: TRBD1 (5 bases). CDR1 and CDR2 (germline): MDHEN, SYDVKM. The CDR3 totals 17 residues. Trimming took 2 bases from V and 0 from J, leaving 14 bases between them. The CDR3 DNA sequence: TGTGCCAGCAGTTTAATTTCCTGGGGCGGTAGCAATCAGCCCCAGCATTTT. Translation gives CASSLISWGGSNQPQHF.

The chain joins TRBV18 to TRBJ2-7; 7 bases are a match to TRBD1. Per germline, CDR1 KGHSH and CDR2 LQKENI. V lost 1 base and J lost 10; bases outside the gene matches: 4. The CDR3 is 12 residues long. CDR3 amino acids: CASSPQTGEQYV. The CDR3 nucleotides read TGTGCCAGCTCACCACAAACAGGGGAACAGTACGTC.

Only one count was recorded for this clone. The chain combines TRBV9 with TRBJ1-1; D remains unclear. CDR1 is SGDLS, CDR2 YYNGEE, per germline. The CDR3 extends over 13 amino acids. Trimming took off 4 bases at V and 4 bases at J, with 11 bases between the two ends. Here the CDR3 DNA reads TGTGCCAGCAGCCCTAGCCTGACCACTGAAGCTTTCTTT. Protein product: CASSPSLTTEAFF.

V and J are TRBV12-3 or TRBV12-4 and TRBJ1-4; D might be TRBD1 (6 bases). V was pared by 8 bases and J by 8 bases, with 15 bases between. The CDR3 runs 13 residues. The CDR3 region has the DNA TGTGCCAGCGGAATGCAGGGGAAGGAAAAACTGTTTTTT. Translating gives CASGMQGKEKLFF.

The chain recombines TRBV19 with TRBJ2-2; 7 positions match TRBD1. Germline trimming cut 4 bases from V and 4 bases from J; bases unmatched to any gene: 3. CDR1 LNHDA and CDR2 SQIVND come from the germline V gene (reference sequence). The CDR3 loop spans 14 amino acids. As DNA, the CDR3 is TGTGCCAGTAGTAGTCCAGGGGGCACCGGGGAGCTGTTTTTT. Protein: CASSSPGGTGELFF.

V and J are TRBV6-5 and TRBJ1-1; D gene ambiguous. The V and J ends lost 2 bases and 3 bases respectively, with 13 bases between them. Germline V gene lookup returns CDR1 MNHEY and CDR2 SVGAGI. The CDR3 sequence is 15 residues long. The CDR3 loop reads CASSYTGDGDTEAFF. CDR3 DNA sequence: TGTGCCAGCAGTTACACTGGGGATGGAGACACTGAAGCTTTCTTT.

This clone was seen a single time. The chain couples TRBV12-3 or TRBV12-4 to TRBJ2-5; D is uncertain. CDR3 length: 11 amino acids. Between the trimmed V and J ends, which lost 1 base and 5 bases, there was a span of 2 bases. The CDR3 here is CASSLVETQYF. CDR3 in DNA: TGTGCCAGCAGTTTAGTGGAGACCCAGTACTTC.

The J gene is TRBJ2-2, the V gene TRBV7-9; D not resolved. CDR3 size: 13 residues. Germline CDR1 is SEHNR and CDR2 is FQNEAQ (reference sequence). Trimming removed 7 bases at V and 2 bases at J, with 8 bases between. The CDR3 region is CASTWSNTGELFF. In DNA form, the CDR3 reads TGTGCCAGCACCTGGTCTAACACCGGGGAGCTGTTTTTT.

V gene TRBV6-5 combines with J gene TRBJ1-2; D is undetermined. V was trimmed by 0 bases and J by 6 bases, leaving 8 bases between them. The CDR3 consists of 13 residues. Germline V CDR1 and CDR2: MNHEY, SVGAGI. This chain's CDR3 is CASSYSRENGYTF. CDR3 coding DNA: TGTGCCAGCAGTTACTCTAGGGAAAATGGCTACACCTTC.

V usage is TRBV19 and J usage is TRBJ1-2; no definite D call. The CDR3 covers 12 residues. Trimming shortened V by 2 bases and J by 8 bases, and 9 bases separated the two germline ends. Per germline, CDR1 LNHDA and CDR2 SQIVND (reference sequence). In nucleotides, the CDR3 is TGTGCCAGTAGTATAAGAGGGTTCGGCTACACCTTC. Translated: CASSIRGFGYTF. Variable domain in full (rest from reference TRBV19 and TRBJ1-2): DGGITQSPKYLFRKEGQNVTLSCEQNLNHDAMYWYRQDPGQGLRLIYYSQIVNDFQKGDIAEGYSVSREKKESFPLTVTSAQKNPTAFYLCASSIRGFGYTFGSGTRLTVV.

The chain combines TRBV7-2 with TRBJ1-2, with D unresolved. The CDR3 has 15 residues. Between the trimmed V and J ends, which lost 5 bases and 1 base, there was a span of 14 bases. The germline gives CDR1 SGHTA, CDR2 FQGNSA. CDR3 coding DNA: TGTGCCAGCAGCACCAGCGCCCAGGTTAACTATGGCTACACCTTC. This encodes CASSTSAQVNYGYTF.

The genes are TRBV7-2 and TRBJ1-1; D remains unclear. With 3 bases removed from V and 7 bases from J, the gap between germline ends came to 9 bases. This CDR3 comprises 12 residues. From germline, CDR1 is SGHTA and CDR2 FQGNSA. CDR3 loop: CASSFYSREAFF. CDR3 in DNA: TGTGCCAGCAGCTTTTACAGTCGTGAAGCTTTCTTT.

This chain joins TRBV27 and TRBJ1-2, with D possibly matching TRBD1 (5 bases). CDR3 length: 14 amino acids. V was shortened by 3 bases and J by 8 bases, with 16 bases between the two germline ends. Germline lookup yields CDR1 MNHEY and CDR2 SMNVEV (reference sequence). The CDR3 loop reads CASSFTSSRGGYTF. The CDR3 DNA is TGTGCCAGCAGTTTTACGAGCAGTCGGGGCGGCTACACCTTC.

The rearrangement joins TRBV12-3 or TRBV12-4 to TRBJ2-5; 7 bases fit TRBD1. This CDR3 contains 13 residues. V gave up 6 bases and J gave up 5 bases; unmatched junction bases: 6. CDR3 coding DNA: TGTGCCAGCAGCACAGGGGTGAAGGAGACCCAGTACTTC. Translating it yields CASSTGVKETQYF.

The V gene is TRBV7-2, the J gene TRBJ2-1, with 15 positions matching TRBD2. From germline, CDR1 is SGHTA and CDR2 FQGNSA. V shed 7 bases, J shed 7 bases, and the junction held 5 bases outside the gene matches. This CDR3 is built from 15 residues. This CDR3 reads CASTLGTSGGNEQFF. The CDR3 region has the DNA TGTGCCAGCACCCTCGGGACTAGCGGGGGGAATGAGCAGTTCTTC.

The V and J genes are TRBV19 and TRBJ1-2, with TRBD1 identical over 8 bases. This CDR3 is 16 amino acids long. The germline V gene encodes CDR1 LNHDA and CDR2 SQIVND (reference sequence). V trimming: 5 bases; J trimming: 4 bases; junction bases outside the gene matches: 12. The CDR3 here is CASSVRTGPGAYGYTF. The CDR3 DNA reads TGTGCCAGTAGTGTACGGACAGGGCCCGGGGCCTATGGCTACACCTTC.

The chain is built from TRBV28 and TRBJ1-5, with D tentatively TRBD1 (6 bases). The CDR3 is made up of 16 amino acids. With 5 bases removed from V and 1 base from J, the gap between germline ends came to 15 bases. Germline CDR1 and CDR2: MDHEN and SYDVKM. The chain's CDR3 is CASSPQGGVSNQPQHF. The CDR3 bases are TGTGCCAGCAGTCCACAGGGAGGTGTCAGCAATCAGCCCCAGCATTTT.

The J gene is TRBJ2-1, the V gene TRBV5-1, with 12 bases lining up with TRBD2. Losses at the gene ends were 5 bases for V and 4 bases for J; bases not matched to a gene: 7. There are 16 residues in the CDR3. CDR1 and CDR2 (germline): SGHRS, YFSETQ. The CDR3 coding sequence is TGCGCCAGCAGTCCTCGGACTAGCGGGGTTTACAATGAGCAGTTCTTC. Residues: CASSPRTSGVYNEQFF.

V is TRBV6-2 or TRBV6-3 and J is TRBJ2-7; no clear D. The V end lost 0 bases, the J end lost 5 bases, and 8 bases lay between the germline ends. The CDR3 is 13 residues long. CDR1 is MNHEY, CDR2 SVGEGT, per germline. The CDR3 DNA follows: TGTGCCAGCAGTTACTCGGGCAATCACGAGCAGTACGTC. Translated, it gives CASSYSGNHEQYV.

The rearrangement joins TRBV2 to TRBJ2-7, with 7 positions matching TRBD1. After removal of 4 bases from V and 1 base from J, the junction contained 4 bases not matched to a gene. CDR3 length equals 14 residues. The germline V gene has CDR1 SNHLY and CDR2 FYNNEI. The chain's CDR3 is CASSVQGVSYEQYV. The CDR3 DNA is TGTGCCAGCAGTGTCCAGGGGGTATCCTACGAGCAGTACGTC.

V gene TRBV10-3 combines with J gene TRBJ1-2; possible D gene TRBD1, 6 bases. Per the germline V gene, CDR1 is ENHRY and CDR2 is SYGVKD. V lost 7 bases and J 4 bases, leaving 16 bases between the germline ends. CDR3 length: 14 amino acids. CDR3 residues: CAINYRTDSYGYTF. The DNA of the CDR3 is TGTGCCATCAACTACCGGACAGACTCCTATGGCTACACCTTC.

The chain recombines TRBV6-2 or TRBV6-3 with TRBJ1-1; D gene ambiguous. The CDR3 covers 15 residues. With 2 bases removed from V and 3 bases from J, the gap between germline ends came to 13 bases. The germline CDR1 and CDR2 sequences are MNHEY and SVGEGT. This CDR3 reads CASSYPEGGHTEAFF. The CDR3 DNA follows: TGTGCCAGCAGTTACCCGGAGGGCGGACACACTGAAGCTTTCTTT.

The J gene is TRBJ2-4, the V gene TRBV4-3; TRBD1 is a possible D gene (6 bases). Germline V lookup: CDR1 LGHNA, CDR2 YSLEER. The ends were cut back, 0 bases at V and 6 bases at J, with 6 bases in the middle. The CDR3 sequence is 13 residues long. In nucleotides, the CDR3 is TGCGCCAGCAGCCAAGAACAGGGAAACATTCAGTACTTC. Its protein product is CASSQEQGNIQYF.

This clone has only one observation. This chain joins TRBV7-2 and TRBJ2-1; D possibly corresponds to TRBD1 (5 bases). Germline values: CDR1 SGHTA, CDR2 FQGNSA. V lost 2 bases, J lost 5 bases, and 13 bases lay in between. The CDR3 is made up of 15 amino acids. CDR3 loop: CASSLKGKLNNEQFF. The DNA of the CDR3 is TGTGCCAGCAGCTTAAAGGGGAAACTAAACAATGAGCAGTTCTTC.

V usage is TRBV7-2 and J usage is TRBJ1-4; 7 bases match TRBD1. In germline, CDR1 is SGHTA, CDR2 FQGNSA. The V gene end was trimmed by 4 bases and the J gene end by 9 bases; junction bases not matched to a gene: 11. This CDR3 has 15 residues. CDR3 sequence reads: CASSSGGSERKKLFF. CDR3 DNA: TGTGCCAGCAGCTCAGGGGGATCGGAGAGGAAAAAACTGTTTTTT.

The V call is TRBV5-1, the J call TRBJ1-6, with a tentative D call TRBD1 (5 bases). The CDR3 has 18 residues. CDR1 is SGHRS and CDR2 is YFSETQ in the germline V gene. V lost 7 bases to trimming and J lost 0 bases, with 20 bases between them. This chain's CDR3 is CASSGSGTKSSYNSPLHF. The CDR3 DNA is TGCGCCAGCTCGGGATCCGGGACCAAAAGCTCCTATAATTCACCCCTCCACTTT.

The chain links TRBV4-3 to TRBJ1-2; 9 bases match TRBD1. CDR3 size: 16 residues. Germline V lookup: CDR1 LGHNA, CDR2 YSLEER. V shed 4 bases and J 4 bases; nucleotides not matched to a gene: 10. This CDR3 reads CASSPGTGPAGYGYTF. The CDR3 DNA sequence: TGCGCCAGCAGCCCAGGGACAGGGCCCGCGGGCTATGGCTACACCTTC.